These 22 T cell receptor beta chains came from one sample sequenced in a study of blood T cell repertoires in COVID-19. Here immunoSEQ multiplex PCR was the method, and the copy in TCRdb shows in-frame clones only, minus some. Among 55,000 to 80,000 clones listed, roughly nine tenths were seen once. Material: peripheral blood. These receptors all stem from a man older than 75 with acute or convalescent COVID-19.

This chain's CDR3 is CASSSLGVPGYTF. The DNA for the CDR3 is TGTGCCAGCAGTTCGCTCGGGGTCCCTGGCTACACCTTC. J is TRBJ1-2 and V is TRBV27, with unresolved D. V was clipped by 4 bases and J by 7 bases, with 13 bases between them. Germline V CDR1 and CDR2: MNHEY, SMNVEV (reference sequence). This CDR3 is 13 amino acids long.

The table lists this clone with a count of one. The chain recombines TRBV19 with TRBJ1-1; 11 bases align to TRBD1. The J segment lost 4 bases and the V segment lost 6 bases, leaving 13 bases of the junction unmatched. Germline loops: CDR1 LNHDA, CDR2 SQIVND (reference sequence). The CDR3 sequence is 17 residues long. CDR3 protein: CASSQDRGRGRGTEAFF. As DNA, the CDR3 is TGTGCCAGTAGCCAGGACAGGGGGCGCGGGCGTGGCACTGAAGCTTTCTTT.

V and J are TRBV30 and TRBJ2-2, with D tentatively TRBD1 (5 bases). The V end was cut by 8 bases, the J end by 4 bases, with 17 bases between. CDR3 length: 14 amino acids. Germline loops: CDR1 GTSNPN, CDR2 SVGIG (reference sequence). CDR3 protein: CAGAVGLGTGELFF. CDR3 DNA: TGTGCCGGCGCGGTGGGGCTAGGCACCGGGGAGCTGTTTTTT.

As DNA, the CDR3 is TGTGCCAGCAGCTTAAACAGGGCTTCTGGAAACACCATATATTTT. Translating gives CASSLNRASGNTIYF. V gene TRBV11-2 combines with J gene TRBJ1-3; a possible D gene is TRBD1 (6 bases). Germline CDR1 reads SGHAT; CDR2 reads FQNNGV. The V end lost 2 bases, the J end lost 1 base, and 9 bases lay between the germline ends. This CDR3 spans 15 amino acids.

Only a few counts were recorded for this clone. The V call is TRBV28, the J call TRBJ1-1; 10 bases align to TRBD1. Unmatched junction bases numbered 9, after V lost 5 bases and J lost 3 bases. CDR1 and CDR2 (germline): MDHEN, SYDVKM. This CDR3 has 16 residues. The CDR3 DNA reads as TGTGCCAGCAGTAACAGTCCCGGGACAGGGGACACTGAAGCTTTCTTT. Its translation is CASSNSPGTGDTEAFF.

The V gene is TRBV28, the J gene TRBJ1-2, with D possibly being TRBD1 (5 bases). Germline CDR1 MDHEN, CDR2 SYDVKM. The V end lost 6 bases, the J end lost 7 bases, and 9 bases lay between the germline ends. This CDR3 spans 11 amino acids. Here the CDR3 DNA reads TGTGCCAGCAGACAGGATTTTGGCTACACCTTC. Translating it yields CASRQDFGYTF.

This CDR3 reads CASSLAGGQYFYEQYF. In DNA, the CDR3 is TGCGCCAGCAGCTTGGCCGGGGGACAGTATTTCTACGAGCAGTACTTC. The gene calls are TRBV5-1 and TRBJ2-7, with a possible D match to TRBD1 (7 bases). Germline CDR1 SGHRS, CDR2 YFSETQ. Trimming took 0 bases from V and 3 from J, leaving 16 bases between them. The CDR3 is 16 amino acids.

This rearrangement joins TRBV6-5 to TRBJ1-1; 9 nucleotides align to TRBD1. Germline CDR1 and CDR2: MNHEY and SVGAGI. CDR3 length: 15 amino acids. The V gene end was trimmed by 3 bases and the J gene end by 6 bases; junction bases not matched to a gene: 8. The CDR3 spells CASSYSSDRGAEAFF. The CDR3 DNA reads TGTGCCAGCAGTTATTCCTCGGACAGGGGAGCTGAAGCTTTCTTT.

This rearrangement joins TRBV5-6 to TRBJ1-2; a weak D match, TRBD1 (6 bases). This CDR3 region has 13 residues. Germline V CDR1 and CDR2: SGHDT, YYEEEE. The V end lost 0 bases, the J end lost 14 bases, and 17 bases lay between the germline ends. This chain's CDR3 is CASSLGGRGMETF. CDR3 DNA sequence: TGTGCCAGCAGCTTGGGGGGGCGAGGGATGGAGACCTTC.

This chain connects TRBV12-5 to TRBJ2-7; maybe TRBD1 (6 bases). The V gene lost 2 bases and the J gene lost 5 bases, with 22 bases spanning the gap. CDR1 is LGHNT and CDR2 is FRNRAP in the germline V gene. The CDR3 extends over 17 amino acids. CDR3 sequence (DNA): TGTGCTAGTGGTTTGCCCCTTTCCGGGACATACCCCAACGAGCAGTACTTC. Translation gives CASGLPLSGTYPNEQYF.

This clone showed up just once. This rearrangement joins TRBV5-1 to TRBJ2-7; 8 positions match TRBD1. CDR1 and CDR2 (germline): SGHRS, YFSETQ. V shed 3 bases and J 4 bases; nucleotides not matched to a gene: 3. The CDR3 covers 13 residues. The CDR3 sequence is CASSSGQGYEQYF. The CDR3 nucleotides are TGCGCCAGCAGCTCAGGACAGGGTTACGAGCAGTACTTC.

This clone has only one observation. This chain joins TRBV7-9 and TRBJ1-6; D not resolved. With 1 base removed from V and 9 bases from J, the gap between germline ends came to 7 bases. Germline CDR1 SEHNR, CDR2 FQNEAQ (reference sequence). The CDR3 length is 13 residues. The CDR3 nucleotides read TGTGCCAGCAGCTTAGTTCCGGGTTCACCCCTCCACTTT. Translated, it gives CASSLVPGSPLHF.

The V gene is TRBV5-1, the J gene TRBJ2-2, with TRBD1 matching over 7 bases. This CDR3 comprises 15 residues. Germline CDR1 and CDR2: SGHRS and YFSETQ. V was pared by 5 bases and J by 4 bases, with 8 bases of the junction left unmatched. CDR3 amino acids: CASSPQGSSTGELFF. In nucleotides, the CDR3 is TGCGCCAGCAGTCCACAGGGGTCGAGCACCGGGGAGCTGTTTTTT.

This rearrangement joins TRBV5-1 to TRBJ1-2; D perhaps matches TRBD1 (5 bases). Trimming removed 2 bases from V and 2 bases from J, with 10 bases in between. CDR1 and CDR2 (germline): SGHRS, YFSETQ. This CDR3 is built from 14 residues. The CDR3 DNA follows: TGCGCCAGCAGCTTCCAGGGTACCAACTATGGCTACACCTTC. Protein product: CASSFQGTNYGYTF.

The rearrangement joins TRBV27 to TRBJ2-5, with a possible D match to TRBD2 (6 bases). This CDR3 region has 16 residues. CDR1 MNHEY and CDR2 SMNVEV come from the germline V gene (reference sequence). V dropped 6 bases and J dropped 4 bases, with 21 bases sitting between them. The CDR3 bases are TGTGCCAGCAGAGGCTACCCCGGAGGGCAGGGAGAGACCCAGTACTTC. It translates to CASRGYPGGQGETQYF.

The chain carries TRBV6-4 and TRBJ2-5; tentatively, D is TRBD2 (5 bases). Per the germline V gene, CDR1 is MRHNA and CDR2 is SNTAGT. CDR3 length: 15 amino acids. V was clipped by 10 bases and J by 0 bases, with 18 bases between them. The CDR3 spells CAILLESLYQETQYF. CDR3 bases: TGTGCCATCCTACTAGAGTCATTGTACCAAGAGACCCAGTACTTC.

The J gene is TRBJ2-5, the V gene TRBV10-3; no clear D. The CDR3 sequence is 12 residues long. Germline-derived CDR1 and CDR2 are ENHRY and SYGVKD. V was shortened by 1 base and J by 3 bases, with 3 bases between the two germline ends. CDR3 region: CAISELEETQYF. The CDR3 DNA reads TGTGCCATCAGTGAGTTAGAAGAGACCCAGTACTTC.

The rearrangement joins TRBV29-1 to TRBJ1-1, with 7 positions matching TRBD1. From germline, CDR1 is SQVTM and CDR2 ANQGSEA. This CDR3 comprises 13 residues. The J segment lost 0 bases and the V segment lost 6 bases, leaving 4 bases of the junction unmatched. Written as DNA, the CDR3 is TGCAGCGTGACAGGGCCGGTGAACACTGAAGCTTTCTTT. It specifies CSVTGPVNTEAFF.

The chain employs TRBV5-6 and TRBJ1-2; D is unclear. The germline gives CDR1 SGHDT, CDR2 YYEEEE. V dropped 3 bases and J dropped 4 bases, with 4 bases sitting between them. This CDR3 has 11 residues. CDR3 nucleotide sequence: TGTGCCAGCAGCTCCAGCTATGGCTACACCTTC. It is translated as CASSSSYGYTF.

The chain combines TRBV5-1 with TRBJ1-1, with D possibly TRBD1 on 5 matching bases. Per the germline V gene, CDR1 is SGHRS and CDR2 is YFSETQ. Trimming removed 0 bases at V and 1 base at J, with 7 bases between. The CDR3 loop spans 14 amino acids. As DNA, the CDR3 is TGCGCCAGCAGCTTGGGACAGAAGAACACTGAAGCTTTCTTT. Translated: CASSLGQKNTEAFF.

The V call is TRBV3-1 (or the pseudogene TRBV3-2), the J call TRBJ2-7; D possibly corresponds to TRBD2 (5 bases). Looked up from germline, CDR1 is LGHDT and CDR2 is YNNKEL (reference sequence). V lost 4 bases and J 5 bases, leaving 9 bases between the germline ends. The CDR3 consists of 12 residues. The CDR3 region has the DNA TGTGCCAGCAGCCTTGGGGAGCACGAGCAGTACTTC. The encoded protein is CASSLGEHEQYF.

By sample fraction, this clone is medium-sized. V gene TRBV19 combines with J gene TRBJ2-7, with 7 bases identical to TRBD1. Germline V gene lookup returns CDR1 LNHDA and CDR2 SQIVND (reference sequence). Trimming took 1 base from V and 0 from J; bases not matched to a gene: 3. The CDR3 is made up of 15 amino acids. DNA for the CDR3: TGTGCCAGTAGTATAGGACAGGGAAACTCCTACGAGCAGTACTTC. Encoded protein: CASSIGQGNSYEQYF.